This T cell receptor beta chain was identified during a study of blood T cell repertoires in COVID-19 (dated by TCRdb to the early 2020s). Regarding the study in general: Samples from collaborators originated in the United States, Italy and Spain and spanned both the acute and convalescent phases of COVID-19. The prospective study material was composed of cDNA or gDNA derived from T cells, B-cell-depleted T cells, or PBMCs. The dataset comprised deeply sampled blood TCRbeta repertoires from subjects exposed to, actively infected with, or recovered from COVID-19. The repertoires were released in a freely available public database meant as a resource for research on the immune response to SARS-CoV-2. Samples were obtained from the ongoing ImmuneRACE study (first 160 participants) and from some 1,200 subjects provided by 6 global collaborators. The sample metadata nearly always contained a de-identified subject ID, COVID-19 status, age in years and sex. Where HLA class I and class II types were available, the types were taken from metadata supplied by the sample provider, not from assay-based typing.

On this clone itself: Its antigen has not been determined. Per-nucleotide qualities are absent, and no much larger clonotype sits a single base away.

The immunoSEQ Assay, a bias-controlled multiplex PCR, was used to amplify TCRbeta CDR3 regions from genomic DNA. Per the authors' processing: Within the assay, amplification of reference gene primers was used to estimate how many nucleated cells each sample contained. To quantify the absolute abundance of each unique TCRbeta CDR3 rearrangement, sequence reads were collapsed and filtered. For each sample, productive Simpson clonality was calculated as the square root of Simpson's diversity index across productive rearrangements. TCRdb stores this immuneACCESS table with in-frame sequences only. Part of the clones is absent; in the studies checked, under half of the shortfall reflects unresolved V genes, and no reason is known for the rest. V and J calls and clone size follow that table, whereas D and trimming were derived from the DNA. This sample gives about 31,000 clones in total; more than 75% of them show up just once. 8.4% of the sample belongs to the ten largest clones.

Beyond this particular receptor, the publication reports: The quantity of clinical and demographic metadata differed by source and by participant and was supplied without curation.

The germline V gene sets CDR1 to SGDLS and CDR2 to YYNGEE. V lost 3 bases and J lost 2 bases, and the count of bases not matched to a germline gene is 14. The CDR3 starts with the cysteine, ends with the phenylalanine, and has 18 residues. CDR3 DNA only is kept here, 54 bases in frame from base 1. Whole blood was collected in K2EDTA tubes by collaborating institutions according to the institutions' own protocols. For TCRbeta analysis, collaborators shipped samples in one of three forms: frozen whole blood, isolated PBMCs, or DNA extracted from either of those sample types. This clonotype was obtained from a man in his 70s with active or convalescent COVID-19. Recombination connected TRBV9 to TRBJ2-5, with 9 middle bases fitting TRBD1. Sequenced material: peripheral blood. The CDR3 is CASSGAAPDRGRQETQYF. The DNA is TGTGCCAGCAGCGGAGCCGCTCCGGACAGGGGACGTCAAGAGACCCAGTACTTC.